This T cell receptor (beta chain) comes out of a study of cytomegalovirus exposure and HLA in healthy donors. Study observations and caveats: As was reported, the HLA-A and HLA-B alleles of most subjects were accurately predicted from TCR beta sequences.

The CDR3 has 14 amino acids. Trimming left V 5 bases short and J 8 bases short, with 15 bases between. In germline, CDR1 is MDHEN, CDR2 SYDVKM. Note on this clone: What it binds is unknown.

Primers included in the PCR were 60 Vbeta and 13 Jbeta primers. The assay was immunoSEQ multiplex PCR, and TCRdb's table has in-frame clones only and misses some. The repertoire holds under 200,000 clones, with 79% as singletons. This TCR came from a woman aged 45-60 years in good health and CMV-seronegative. V is TRBV28 and J is TRBJ1-4, with D possibly TRBD1 on 6 matching bases. The material sequenced was PBMCs. In DNA, the CDR3 is TGTGCCAGCAGTCTCCGGACAGTGGAGGAAAAACTGTTTTTT. It is translated as CASSLRTVEEKLFF.